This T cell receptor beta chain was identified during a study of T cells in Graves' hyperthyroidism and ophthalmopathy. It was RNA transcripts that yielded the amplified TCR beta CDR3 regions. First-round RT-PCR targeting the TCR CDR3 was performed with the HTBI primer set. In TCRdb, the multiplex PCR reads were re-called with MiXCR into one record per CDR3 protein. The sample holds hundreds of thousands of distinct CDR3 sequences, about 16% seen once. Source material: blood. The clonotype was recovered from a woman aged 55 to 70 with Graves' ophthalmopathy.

The CDR3 DNA reads as TGTGCCGCCGCTCGGGAGACAGGGGCTAACTATGGCTACACCTTC. It translates to CAAARETGANYGYTF. The chain employs TRBV19 and TRBJ1-2, with 8 bases lining up with TRBD1. V lost 11 bases and J lost 0; bases outside the gene matches: 11. The V gene's germline CDR1 is LNHDA and CDR2 SQIVND (reference sequence). The CDR3 has 15 residues.